This T cell receptor beta chain was recorded in a study of T-cell reconstitution after alpha-beta-depleted transplantation in children. The study, taken as a whole, reports: T-cell counts and diversity at one year post-transplant came mainly from newly produced T cells.

Concerning this clonotype itself: The antigen is not known.

The library targeted TCRbeta and was prepared with unique molecular identifiers. TCRdb itself ran the PCR reads through MiXCR, one entry per CDR3 protein. The sample holds more than 400,000 distinct CDR3 sequences, over 40% seen once. With 4 bases removed from V and 5 bases from J, the gap between germline ends came to 14 bases. The V gene's germline CDR1 is MNHNS and CDR2 SASEGT. CDR3 length equals 14 residues. The sequence derives from a girl between 2 and 10 years old with aplastic anemia, due to receive a stem cell transplant. Sequenced here: PBMCs, sampled before TCRalphabeta/CD19-depleted stem cell transplant. The rearrangement uses TRBV6-1 and TRBJ2-5; no reliable D call. CDR3 nucleotides: TGTGCCAGCAGTGCCTCCTCGGGTGGGGAGACCCAGTACTTC. This encodes CASSASSGGETQYF.